A selection of T cell receptor beta chains follows, all from one sample in a study of metastatic and nonmetastatic thyroid tumors. TCRdb called clones again from the PCR reads with MiXCR. The sample has nearly 25,000 clones, 20% to 30% seen once. Sequencing used blood. Source of these receptors: a male donor with papillary thyroid cancer or a benign thyroid nodule (not recorded which). Some clones in this sample may be carry-over from other donors' samples. Both conserved end residues are part of each CDR3. The order of the fields is J gene, clone size, D gene, V gene, CDR3 protein, CDR3 DNA. The D gene is left open where the match is weak. Some rows mark clone size as missing; the rest say once, few, many or name a class of expanded clone.

TRBJ1-1,-,-,TRBV27,CARSLVRIGDMNTEAFF,TGTGCCAGAAGCCTTGTTCGGATAGGGGACATGAACACTGAAGCTTTCTTT
TRBJ1-1,-,-,TRBV18,CASSPGREIPAFF,TGTGCCAGCTCACCGGGCAGGGAAATTCCGGCTTTCTTT
TRBJ2-1,many,-,TRBV10-3,CAISAGQGMFF,TGTGCCATCAGTGCAGGTCAGGGGATGTTCTTC
TRBJ2-7,medium-sized,-,TRBV19,CASGRDGLRGVEQYF,TGTGCCAGTGGTCGCGACGGGCTCCGAGGGGTCGAGCAGTACTTC
TRBJ2-1,-,-,TRBV5-1,CAISLATRGLGEQFF,TGCGCCATCAGCTTAGCTACTAGAGGCTTGGGTGAGCAGTTCTTC
TRBJ2-1,-,TRBD2,TRBV20-1,CSARSREVNYNEQFF,TGCAGTGCTAGATCGCGGGAGGTGAACTACAATGAGCAGTTCTTC
TRBJ2-2,many,-,TRBV9,CASSVVQGGSGGELFF,TGTGCCAGCAGCGTAGTGCAGGGAGGAAGTGGCGGGGAGCTGTTTTTT
TRBJ1-5,many,TRBD1,TRBV7-8,CASSSYRQGVNQPQHF,TGTGCCAGCAGCTCCTATCGCCAGGGGGTGAATCAGCCCCAGCATTTT
TRBJ1-1,few,-,TRBV6-1,CASSPWAGRTEAFF,TGTGCCAGCAGTCCATGGGCAGGGAGGACTGAAGCTTTCTTT
TRBJ2-7,medium-sized,-,TRBV6-1,CAGRGVYEQYF,TGTGCCGGGAGGGGGGTCTACGAGCAGTACTTC
TRBJ2-6,-,TRBD1,TRBV20-1,CSAPNRGSGANVLTF,TGCAGTGCTCCTAACAGGGGCTCTGGGGCCAACGTCCTGACTTTC
TRBJ1-1,many,TRBD1,TRBV20-1,CSARDRVNTEAFF,TGCAGTGCGCGGGACAGAGTGAACACTGAAGCTTTCTTT
TRBJ1-4,many,-,TRBV5-1,CASSLGILARNEKLFF,TGCGCCAGCAGCTTAGGAATTTTGGCCCGTAATGAAAAACTGTTTTTT
TRBJ2-2,many,-,TRBV18,CASSQFVPGGNTGELFF,TGTGCCAGCTCACAATTCGTCCCGGGCGGGAACACCGGGGAGCTGTTTTTT
TRBJ2-1,many,-,TRBV20-1,CSAIVVGAVNNEQFF,TGCAGTGCTATAGTGGTCGGAGCGGTGAACAATGAGCAGTTCTTC
TRBJ2-1,many,TRBD2,TRBV7-7,CASSSGRANEQFF,TGTGCCAGCAGCTCCGGGAGGGCCAATGAGCAGTTCTTC
TRBJ2-7,-,-,TRBV7-8,CASSPGEVYEQYF,TGTGCCAGCAGTCCCGGAGAGGTCTACGAGCAGTACTTC
TRBJ2-7,-,-,TRBV5-8,CASSSNMGGEQYF,TGTGCCAGCAGCTCCAATATGGGGGGTGAGCAGTACTTC
TRBJ1-1,many,-,TRBV6-1,CASSLDRGLLNTEAFF,TGTGCCAGCAGTTTAGACCGGGGACTCCTGAACACTGAAGCTTTCTTT
TRBJ1-3,few,-,TRBV6-5,CASSSEGMLCGNTIYF,TGTGCCAGCAGTTCTGAAGGCATGTTATGTGGAAACACCATATATTTT
TRBJ2-7,-,-,TRBV27,CASSPSGPSGYEQYF,TGTGCCAGCAGCCCCTCGGGCCCCTCCGGTTACGAGCAGTACTTC
TRBJ1-2,few,-,TRBV27,CASRRGDTNGCTF,TGTGCCAGCAGGCGGGGGGATACCAATGGCTGCACCTTC
TRBJ1-5,many,-,TRBV20-1,CSVRGADLGPQHF,TGCAGTGTGAGGGGCGCGGATTTAGGTCCCCAGCATTTT
TRBJ2-2,many,TRBD2,TRBV6-1,CASRRGTSLSNGELFF,TGTGCCAGCAGACGAGGGACTAGCCTCTCGAACGGGGAGCTGTTTTTT
TRBJ1-1,few,TRBD1,TRBV27,CASSLQGENTEAFF,TGTGCCAGCAGTTTACAGGGGGAGAACACTGAAGCTTTCTTT
TRBJ1-5,many,-,TRBV6-2/TRBV6-3,CASSTPRQENQPQHF,TGTGCCAGCAGTACCCCTAGACAGGAAAATCAGCCCCAGCATTTT
TRBJ2-7,-,-,TRBV24-1,CATSGPPPSYEQYF,TGTGCCACCAGTGGCCCGCCTCCCTCCTACGAGCAGTACTTC
TRBJ1-6,-,-,TRBV20-1,CSARESGRQSNSPLHF,TGCAGTGCTAGAGAATCCGGCCGACAGAGTAATTCACCCCTCCACTTT
TRBJ1-3,many,-,TRBV4-3,CASSPVPLGSGNTIYF,TGCGCCAGCAGCCCCGTCCCGTTGGGCTCTGGAAACACCATATATTTT
TRBJ1-1,-,-,TRBV12-3/TRBV12-4,CASSPRRLVTEAFF,TGTGCCAGCAGTCCCCGTAGGTTGGTGACTGAAGCTTTCTTT
TRBJ2-3,-,TRBD2,TRBV20-1,CSASFRTSGRLDTQYF,TGCAGTGCTAGTTTCCGGACTAGCGGGAGGTTGGATACGCAGTATTTT
TRBJ2-1,many,-,TRBV18,CASSKSDFLSYNERFF,TGTGCCAGCTCCAAATCCGATTTCCTGTCCTACAATGAGCGGTTCTTC
TRBJ2-3,medium-sized,-,TRBV12-3/TRBV12-4,CASNSRARTDTQYF,TGTGCCAGCAACAGCAGGGCTCGCACAGATACGCAGTATTTT
TRBJ1-2,-,-,TRBV11-2,CASSSTGTYGYTF,TGTGCCAGCAGCTCGACCGGGACCTATGGCTACACCTTC
TRBJ2-1,many,-,TRBV27,CASSRHAGSSYNEQFF,TGTGCCAGCAGTCGCCACGCGGGGAGCTCCTACAATGAGCAGTTCTTC
TRBJ2-2,medium-sized,-,TRBV12-3/TRBV12-4,CASSLRQGGTGELFF,TGTGCCAGCAGTTTGAGGCAGGGGGGCACCGGGGAGCTGTTTTTT
TRBJ2-7,-,TRBD2,TRBV7-2,CASSLTGGRAYEQYF,TGTGCCAGCAGCTTAACGGGGGGACGAGCCTATGAGCAGTACTTC
TRBJ2-5,many,-,TRBV12-3/TRBV12-4,CASTVSSETQYF,TGTGCCAGCACGGTGAGCAGCGAGACCCAGTACTTC
TRBJ2-7,medium-sized,-,TRBV2,CASKSSYEQYF,TGTGCCAGTAAAAGCTCCTACGAGCAGTACTTC
TRBJ2-1,many,-,TRBV7-8,CASSLSQFLNEQFF,TGTGCCAGCAGCTTATCACAGTTTCTTAATGAGCAGTTCTTC
TRBJ2-5,many,-,TRBV5-1,CASTPSGPGAQETQYF,TGCGCCAGCACCCCCTCGGGACCTGGGGCCCAAGAGACCCAGTACTTC
TRBJ2-5,-,-,TRBV19,CASSAQSETQYF,TGTGCCAGTAGTGCACAATCTGAGACCCAGTACTTC
TRBJ2-1,many,-,TRBV10-3,CAISEAGLFF,TGTGCCATCAGCGAAGCGGGTCTGTTCTTC
TRBJ2-7,medium-sized,TRBD1,TRBV11-3,CASSLLGTGSYEQYF,TGTGCCAGCAGCTTATTGGGGACAGGCTCCTACGAGCAGTACTTC
TRBJ2-7,-,-,TRBV2,CASQGTGSSYEQYF,TGTGCCAGCCAGGGAACTGGTAGCTCCTACGAGCAGTACTTC
TRBJ2-7,many,-,TRBV15,CATSRSAEYEQYF,TGTGCCACCAGCAGGTCAGCGGAGTACGAGCAGTACTTC
TRBJ1-1,-,-,TRBV28,CACRTQALMNTEAFF,TGTGCCTGCAGAACTCAGGCTCTGATGAACACTGAAGCTTTCTTT
TRBJ2-5,few,-,TRBV29-1,CSVEGPGTDEETQYF,TGCAGCGTTGAAGGTCCCGGGACGGATGAAGAGACCCAGTACTTC
TRBJ2-3,-,-,TRBV20-1,CSARVTGITDTQYF,TGCAGTGCTAGAGTAACTGGAATAACAGATACGCAGTATTTT
TRBJ2-7,-,-,TRBV12-3/TRBV12-4,CANSCSSGVAYEQYF,TGTGCCAACAGTTGCTCATCAGGGGTTGCCTACGAGCAGTACTTC
TRBJ1-1,many,-,TRBV7-2,CASSLEASYTREAFF,TGTGCCAGCAGCTTAGAGGCATCTTACACCCGCGAAGCTTTCTTT
TRBJ2-7,-,TRBD1,TRBV6-2/TRBV6-3,CASRKNRGDSYEQYF,TGTGCCAGCAGGAAGAACAGGGGGGACTCCTACGAGCAGTACTTC
TRBJ2-3,-,-,TRBV6-2/TRBV6-3,CASGLGLRDTQYF,TGTGCCAGCGGCTTGGGGCTCAGGGATACGCAGTATTTT
TRBJ2-1,medium-sized,TRBD2,TRBV6-5,CASSYSIGSGSDNEQFF,TGTGCCAGCAGTTACTCGATTGGTAGCGGGAGCGACAATGAGCAGTTCTTC
TRBJ2-7,-,-,TRBV6-1,CASSDAGADSFYEQYF,TGTGCCAGCAGTGATGCAGGGGCGGACAGCTTCTACGAGCAGTACTTC
TRBJ1-2,-,-,TRBV12-3/TRBV12-4,CASSLQLTAFYTF,TGTGCCAGCAGTTTACAGCTGACTGCCTTCTACACCTTC
TRBJ2-7,medium-sized,TRBD1,TRBV6-2/TRBV6-3,CASSRHLGQGAHEQYF,TGTGCCAGCAGTCGACATCTCGGACAGGGGGCCCACGAGCAGTACTTC